This T cell receptor (beta chain) was observed in a study of shared clonotypes between healthy human individuals. Findings and limits, study-wide: The genetic and exposure-history diversity represented was limited by few donors.

This clone occurred a few times. Its antigen is currently unknown. Other DNA sequences in this specimen translate into the identical CDR3. Produced via immunoSEQ multiplex PCR; TCRdb's table is partial and in-frame only. Among a few million clones listed, approximately 94% were seen once. Trimming shortened V by 9 bases and J by 3 bases, and 6 bases separated the two germline ends. This CDR3 spans 11 amino acids. Germline-derived CDR1 and CDR2 are ENHRY and SYGVKD. A split of CD4+ cells into CD45RA+ naive and CD45RA-negative memory subsets was performed. The chain is built from TRBV10-3 and TRBJ2-1; D is uncertain. The sequencing sample was made of naive CD4+ T cells sorted from blood. The subset here: CD45RA+ positively selected. The sequence was collected from a man aged 18 to 30 in good health. CDR3 nucleotide sequence: TGTGCCATTTCCGGCTACAATGAGCAGTTCTTC. Amino acid sequence: CAISGYNEQFF.